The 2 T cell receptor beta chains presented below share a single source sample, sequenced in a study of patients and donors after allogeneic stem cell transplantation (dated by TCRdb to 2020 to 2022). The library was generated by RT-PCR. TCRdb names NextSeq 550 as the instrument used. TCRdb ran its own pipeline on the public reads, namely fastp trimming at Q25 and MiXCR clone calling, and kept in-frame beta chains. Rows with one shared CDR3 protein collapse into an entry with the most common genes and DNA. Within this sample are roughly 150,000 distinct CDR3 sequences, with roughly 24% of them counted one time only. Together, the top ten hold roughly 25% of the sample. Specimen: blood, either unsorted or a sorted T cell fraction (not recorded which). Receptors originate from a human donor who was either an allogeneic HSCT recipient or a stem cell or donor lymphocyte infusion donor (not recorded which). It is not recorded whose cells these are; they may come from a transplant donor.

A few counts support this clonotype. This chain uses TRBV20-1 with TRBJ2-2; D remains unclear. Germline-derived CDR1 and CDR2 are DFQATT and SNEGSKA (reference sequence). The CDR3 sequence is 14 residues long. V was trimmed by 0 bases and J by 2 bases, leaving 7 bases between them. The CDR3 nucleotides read TGCAGTGCTAGAGACATACGAAACACCGGGGAGCTGTTTTTT. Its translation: CSARDIRNTGELFF.

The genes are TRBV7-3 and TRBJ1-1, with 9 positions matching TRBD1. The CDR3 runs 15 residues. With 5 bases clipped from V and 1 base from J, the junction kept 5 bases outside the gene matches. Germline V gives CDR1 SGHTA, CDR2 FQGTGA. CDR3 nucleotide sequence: TGTGCCAGCAGCCTCCAGGGACAGGGGAACACTGAAGCTTTCTTT. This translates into CASSLQGQGNTEAFF.